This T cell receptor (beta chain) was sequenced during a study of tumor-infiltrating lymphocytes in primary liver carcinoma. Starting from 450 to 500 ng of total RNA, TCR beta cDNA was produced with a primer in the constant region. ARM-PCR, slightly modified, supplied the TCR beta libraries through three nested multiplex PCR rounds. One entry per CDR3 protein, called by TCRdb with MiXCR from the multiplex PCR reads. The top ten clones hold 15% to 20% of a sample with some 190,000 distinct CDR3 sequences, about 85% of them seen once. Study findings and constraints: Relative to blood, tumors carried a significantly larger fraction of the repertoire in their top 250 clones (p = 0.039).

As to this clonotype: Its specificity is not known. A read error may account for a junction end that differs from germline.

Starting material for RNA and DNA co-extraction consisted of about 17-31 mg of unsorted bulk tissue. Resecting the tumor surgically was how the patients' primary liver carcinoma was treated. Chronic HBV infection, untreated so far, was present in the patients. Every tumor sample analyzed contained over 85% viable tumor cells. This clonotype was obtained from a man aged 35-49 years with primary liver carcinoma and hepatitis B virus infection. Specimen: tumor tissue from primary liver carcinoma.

In DNA form, the CDR3 reads TGTACCAGCAGTGAAGGGGGACAACGGGGCTACTTC. Translating gives CTSSEGGQRGYF. The genes are TRBV6-1 and TRBJ2-5; perhaps TRBD1 as D (6 bases). Looked up from germline, CDR1 is MNHNS and CDR2 is SASEGT. This CDR3 has 12 residues.